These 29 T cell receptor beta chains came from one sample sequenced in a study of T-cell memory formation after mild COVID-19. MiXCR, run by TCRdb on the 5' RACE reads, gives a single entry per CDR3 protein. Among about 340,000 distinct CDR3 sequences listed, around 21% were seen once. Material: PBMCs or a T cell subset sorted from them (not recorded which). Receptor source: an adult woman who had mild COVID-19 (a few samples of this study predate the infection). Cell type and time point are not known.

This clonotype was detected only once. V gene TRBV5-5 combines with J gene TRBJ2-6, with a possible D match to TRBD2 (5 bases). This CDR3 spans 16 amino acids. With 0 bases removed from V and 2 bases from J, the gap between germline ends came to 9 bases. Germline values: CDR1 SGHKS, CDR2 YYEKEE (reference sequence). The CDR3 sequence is CASSLDGGAGANVLTF. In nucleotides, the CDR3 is TGTGCCAGCAGCTTGGATGGAGGCGCTGGGGCCAACGTCCTGACTTTC.

The CDR3 DNA reads TGTGCCTGGAGTTTAGGGAACACCGGGGAGCTGTTTTTT. Its translation is CAWSLGNTGELFF. The chain carries TRBV30 and TRBJ2-2; D uncertain. V was clipped by 2 bases and J by 1 base, with 5 bases between them. This CDR3 is built from 13 residues. The germline V gene has CDR1 GTSNPN and CDR2 SVGIG (reference sequence).

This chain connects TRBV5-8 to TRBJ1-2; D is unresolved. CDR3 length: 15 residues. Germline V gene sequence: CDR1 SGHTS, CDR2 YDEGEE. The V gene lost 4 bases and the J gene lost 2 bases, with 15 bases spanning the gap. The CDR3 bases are TGTGCCAGCAGCCTGCTGGTTGACGAGAACTATGGCTACACCTTC. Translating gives CASSLLVDENYGYTF.

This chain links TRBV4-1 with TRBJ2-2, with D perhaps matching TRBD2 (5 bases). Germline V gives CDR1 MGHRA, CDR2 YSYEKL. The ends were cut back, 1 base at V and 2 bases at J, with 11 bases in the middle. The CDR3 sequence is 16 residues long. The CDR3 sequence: CASSQAQRLNTGELFF. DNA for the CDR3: TGCGCCAGCAGCCAAGCCCAGCGGCTTAACACCGGGGAGCTGTTTTTT.

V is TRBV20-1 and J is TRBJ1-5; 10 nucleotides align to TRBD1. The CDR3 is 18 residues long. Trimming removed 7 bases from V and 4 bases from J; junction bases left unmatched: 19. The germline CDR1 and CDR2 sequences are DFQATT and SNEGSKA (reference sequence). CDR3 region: CSVTGQGSRWTRNQPQHF. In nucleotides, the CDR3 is TGCAGTGTCACGGGACAGGGGAGTCGTTGGACCCGGAATCAGCCCCAGCATTTT.

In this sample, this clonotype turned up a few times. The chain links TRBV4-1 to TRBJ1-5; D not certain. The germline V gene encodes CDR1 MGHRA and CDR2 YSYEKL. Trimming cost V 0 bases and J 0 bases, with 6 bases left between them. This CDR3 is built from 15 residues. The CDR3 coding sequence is TGCGCCAGCAGCCAAGACGGGGTTAGCAATCAGCCCCAGCATTTT. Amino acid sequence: CASSQDGVSNQPQHF.

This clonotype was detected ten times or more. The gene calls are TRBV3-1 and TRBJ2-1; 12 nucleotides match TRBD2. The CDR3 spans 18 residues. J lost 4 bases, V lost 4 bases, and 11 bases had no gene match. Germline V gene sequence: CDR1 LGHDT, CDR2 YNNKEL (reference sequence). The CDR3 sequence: CASSPRTSGTPPYNEQFF. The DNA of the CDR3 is TGTGCCAGCAGCCCTAGGACTAGCGGGACTCCTCCTTACAATGAGCAGTTCTTC.

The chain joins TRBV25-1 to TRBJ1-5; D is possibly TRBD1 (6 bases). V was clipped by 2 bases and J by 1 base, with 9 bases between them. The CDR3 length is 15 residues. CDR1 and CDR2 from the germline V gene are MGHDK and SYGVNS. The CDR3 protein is CASSEKRGSNQPQHF. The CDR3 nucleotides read TGTGCCAGCAGTGAAAAAAGGGGGAGCAATCAGCCCCAGCATTTT.

CDR3 in amino acids: CASSLNPSLAYTEAFF. CDR3 bases: TGTGCCAGCAGCTTAAACCCGTCTTTGGCGTACACTGAAGCTTTCTTT. The chain combines TRBV7-8 with TRBJ1-1, with unresolved D. This CDR3 has 16 residues. The V and J ends lost 2 bases and 3 bases respectively, with 16 bases between them. Looked up from germline, CDR1 is SGHVS and CDR2 is FQNEAQ.

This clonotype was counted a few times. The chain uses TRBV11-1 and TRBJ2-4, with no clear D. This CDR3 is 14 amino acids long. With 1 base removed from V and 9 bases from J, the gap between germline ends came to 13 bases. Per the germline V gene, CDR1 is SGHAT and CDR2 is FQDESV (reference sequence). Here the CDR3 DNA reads TGTGCCAGCAGCTTAGTGACCCAAGAGCCCATTCAGTACTTC. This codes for CASSLVTQEPIQYF.

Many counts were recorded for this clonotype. CDR3 loop: CASSQDGVQGAEAFF. CDR3 bases: TGCGCCAGCAGCCAAGATGGGGTACAGGGGGCGGAAGCTTTCTTT. V is TRBV4-1 and J is TRBJ1-1; 9 bases map to TRBD1. In germline, CDR1 is MGHRA, CDR2 YSYEKL. This CDR3 has 15 residues. J lost 8 bases, V lost 0 bases, and 7 bases had no gene match.

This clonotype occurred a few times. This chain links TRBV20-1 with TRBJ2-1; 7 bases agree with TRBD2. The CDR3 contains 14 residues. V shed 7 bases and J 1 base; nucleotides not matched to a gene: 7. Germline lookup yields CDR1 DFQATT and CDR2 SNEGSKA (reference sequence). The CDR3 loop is CSVSGGGSYNEQFF. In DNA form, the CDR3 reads TGCAGTGTCTCGGGGGGTGGGTCCTACAATGAGCAGTTCTTC.

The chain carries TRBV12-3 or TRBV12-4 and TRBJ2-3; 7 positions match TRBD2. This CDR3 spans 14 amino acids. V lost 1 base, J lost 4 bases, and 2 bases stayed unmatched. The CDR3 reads CASSLGTRSDTQYF. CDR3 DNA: TGTGCCAGCAGTTTAGGGACTAGATCAGATACGCAGTATTTT.

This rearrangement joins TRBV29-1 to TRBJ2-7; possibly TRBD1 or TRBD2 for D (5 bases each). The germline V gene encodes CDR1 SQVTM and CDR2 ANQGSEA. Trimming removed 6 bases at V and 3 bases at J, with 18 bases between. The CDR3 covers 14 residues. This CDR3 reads CSVLGGARSYEQYF. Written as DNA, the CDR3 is TGCAGCGTCCTTGGGGGTGCGAGAAGCTACGAGCAGTACTTC.

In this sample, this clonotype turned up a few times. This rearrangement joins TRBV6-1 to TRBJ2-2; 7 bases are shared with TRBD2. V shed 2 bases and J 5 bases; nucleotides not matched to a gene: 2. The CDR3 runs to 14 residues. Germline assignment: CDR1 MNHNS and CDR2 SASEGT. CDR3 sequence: CASSERGGTGELFF. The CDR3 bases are TGTGCCAGCAGTGAACGGGGAGGGACCGGGGAGCTGTTTTTT.

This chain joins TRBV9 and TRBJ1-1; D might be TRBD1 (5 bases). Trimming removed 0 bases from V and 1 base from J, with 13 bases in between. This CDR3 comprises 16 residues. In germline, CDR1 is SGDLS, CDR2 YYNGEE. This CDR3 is CASSVELGTANTEAFF. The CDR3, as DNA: TGTGCCAGCAGCGTAGAGTTGGGGACGGCGAACACTGAAGCTTTCTTT.

The CDR3 bases are TGTGCCAGCAGCGTAGCTGGACTAGATGAGACCCAGTACTTC. Protein sequence: CASSVAGLDETQYF. The chain recombines TRBV9 with TRBJ2-5; TRBD2 matches at 7 bases. Germline V CDR1 and CDR2: SGDLS, YYNGEE. Trimming took 0 bases from V and 5 from J; bases not matched to a gene: 4. CDR3 size: 14 residues.

CDR3 nucleotides: TGTGCTAGTGGTTTTTGGGGTAGCACTGAAGCTTTCTTT. As protein: CASGFWGSTEAFF. The chain carries TRBV12-5 and TRBJ1-1, with D hard to call. Germline V gene sequence: CDR1 LGHNT, CDR2 FRNRAP. The CDR3 covers 13 residues. The V end was cut by 3 bases, the J end by 4 bases, with 9 bases between.

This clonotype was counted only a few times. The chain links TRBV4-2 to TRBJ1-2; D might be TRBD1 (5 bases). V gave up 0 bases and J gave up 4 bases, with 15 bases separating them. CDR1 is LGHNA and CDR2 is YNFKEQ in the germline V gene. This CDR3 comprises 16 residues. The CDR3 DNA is TGTGCCAGCAGCCAAGATGCAGGGTTTGGGACCTATGGCTACACCTTC. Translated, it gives CASSQDAGFGTYGYTF.

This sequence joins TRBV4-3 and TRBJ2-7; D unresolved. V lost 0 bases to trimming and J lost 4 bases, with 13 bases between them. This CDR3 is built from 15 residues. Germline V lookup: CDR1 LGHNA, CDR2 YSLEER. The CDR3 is CASSQDGSGMYEQYF. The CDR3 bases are TGCGCCAGCAGCCAAGATGGATCGGGCATGTACGAGCAGTACTTC.

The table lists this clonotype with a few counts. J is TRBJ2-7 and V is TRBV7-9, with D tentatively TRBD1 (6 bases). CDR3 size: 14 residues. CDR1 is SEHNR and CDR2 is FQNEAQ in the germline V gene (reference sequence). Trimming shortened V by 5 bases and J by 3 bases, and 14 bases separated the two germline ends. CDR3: CASSEGVSDYEQYF. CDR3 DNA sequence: TGTGCCAGCAGCGAGGGGGTCTCCGACTACGAGCAGTACTTC.

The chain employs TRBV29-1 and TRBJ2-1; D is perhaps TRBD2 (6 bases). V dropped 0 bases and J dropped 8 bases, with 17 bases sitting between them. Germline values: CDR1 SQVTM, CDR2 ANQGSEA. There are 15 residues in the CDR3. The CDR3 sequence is CSVEDRRASYHEQFF. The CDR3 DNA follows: TGCAGCGTTGAAGATCGGAGGGCTAGTTACCATGAGCAGTTCTTC.

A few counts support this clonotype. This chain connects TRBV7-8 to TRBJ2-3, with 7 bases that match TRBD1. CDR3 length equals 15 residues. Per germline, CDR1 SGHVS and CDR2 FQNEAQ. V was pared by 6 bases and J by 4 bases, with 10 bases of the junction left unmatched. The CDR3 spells CASRSKGGKADTQYF. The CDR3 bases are TGTGCCAGCAGGAGTAAAGGGGGCAAAGCAGATACGCAGTATTTT.

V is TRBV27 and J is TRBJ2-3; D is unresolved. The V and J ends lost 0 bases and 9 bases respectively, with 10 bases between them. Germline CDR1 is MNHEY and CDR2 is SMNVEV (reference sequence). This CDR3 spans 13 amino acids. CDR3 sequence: CASSLSMDYTQYF. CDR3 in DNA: TGTGCCAGCAGTTTATCGATGGATTACACGCAGTATTTT.

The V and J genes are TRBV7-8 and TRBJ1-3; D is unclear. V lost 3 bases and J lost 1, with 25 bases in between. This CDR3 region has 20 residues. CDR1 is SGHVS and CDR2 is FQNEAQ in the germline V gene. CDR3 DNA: TGTGCCAGCAGCTTCCCCTCCCGGGCGCCGGGGTCCGGTTCTGGAAACACCATATATTTT. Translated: CASSFPSRAPGSGSGNTIYF.

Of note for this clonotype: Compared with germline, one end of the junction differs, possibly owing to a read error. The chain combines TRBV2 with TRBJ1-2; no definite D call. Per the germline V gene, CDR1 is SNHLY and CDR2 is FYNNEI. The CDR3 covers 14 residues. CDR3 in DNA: TGTGCCAGCAGCGTGCTAGGGATTAACGATGGCTACACCTTC. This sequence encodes CASSVLGINDGYTF. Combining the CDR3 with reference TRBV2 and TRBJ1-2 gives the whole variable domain EPEVTQTPSHQVTQMGQEVILRCVPISNHLYFYWYRQILGQKVEFLVSFYNNEISEKSEIFDDQFSVERPDGSNFTLKIRSTKLEDSAMYFCASSVLGINDGYTFGSGTRLTVV.

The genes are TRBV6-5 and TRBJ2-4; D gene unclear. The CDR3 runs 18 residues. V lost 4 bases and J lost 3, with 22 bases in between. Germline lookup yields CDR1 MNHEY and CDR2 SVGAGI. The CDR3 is CASSFTYSPTSGKNIQYF. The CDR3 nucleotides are TGTGCCAGCAGTTTCACTTATTCCCCGACTTCAGGCAAAAACATTCAGTACTTC.

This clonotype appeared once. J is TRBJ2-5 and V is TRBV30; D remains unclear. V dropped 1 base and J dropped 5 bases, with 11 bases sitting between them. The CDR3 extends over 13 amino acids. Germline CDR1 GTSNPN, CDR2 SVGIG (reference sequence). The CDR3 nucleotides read TGTGCCTGGAGTGCCATTAGGCGGGAGACCCAGTACTTC. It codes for CAWSAIRRETQYF.

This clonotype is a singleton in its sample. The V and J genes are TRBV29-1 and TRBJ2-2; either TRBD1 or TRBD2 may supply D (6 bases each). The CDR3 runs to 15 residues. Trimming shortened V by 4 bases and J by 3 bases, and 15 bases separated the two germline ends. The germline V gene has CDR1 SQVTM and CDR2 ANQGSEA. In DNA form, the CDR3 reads TGCAGCGTTGGTAAGGGGGGAAGAGACACCGGGGAGCTGTTTTTT. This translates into CSVGKGGRDTGELFF.